This passage covers 15 T cell receptor beta chains from one sample sequenced in a study of T cell repertoires and Cas9 in healthy adults. Sequencing used immunoSEQ multiplex PCR; TCRdb keeps in-frame clones, though not all of them. The table lists some 15,000 clones, under 90% of them singletons. Sample: Tregs (CD4+, CD25+, CD127-, CD137-, CD154-) from PBMCs; culture status not recorded. All receptors derive from a human donor in good health.

This clone showed up just once. Compared with germline, one end of the junction differs, possibly owing to a read error. The chain links TRBV18 to TRBJ2-7; D is tentatively TRBD1 or TRBD2 (5 bases each). This CDR3 is built from 13 residues. Germline V gene lookup returns CDR1 KGHSH and CDR2 LQKENI. The CDR3 coding sequence is TGTGCCAGCTCACCACGCCCAAGGGACGAGCAGCACTTC. Amino acids: CASSPRPRDEQHF.

The rearrangement uses TRBV14 and TRBJ2-3; a possible D gene is TRBD1 (6 bases). This CDR3 contains 15 residues. V was shortened by 5 bases and J by 1 base, with 13 bases between the two germline ends. Germline CDR1 SGHDN, CDR2 FVKESK. The CDR3 here is CASSTQGIRTDTQYF. Here the CDR3 DNA reads TGTGCCAGCAGCACACAGGGAATACGCACAGATACGCAGTATTTT.

This chain links TRBV21-1 with TRBJ1-5; the D call in the table, TRBD1, was not verified against the DNA. TRBV21-1 is marked as a pseudogene. This CDR3 comprises 18 residues. The chain's CDR3 is CASSKSWDRTFSNQPQHF. The CDR3 DNA reads as TGTGCCAGCAGCAAGTCTTGGGACAGGACTTTTAGCAATCAGCCCCAGCATTTT.

The rearrangement links TRBV19 to TRBJ2-2, with 14 bases fitting TRBD2. After removal of 5 bases from V and 2 bases from J, the junction contained 4 bases not matched to a gene. Germline V lookup: CDR1 LNHDA, CDR2 SQIVND (reference sequence). CDR3 length: 17 amino acids. CDR3 DNA sequence: TGTGCCAGTAGTCGACTAGCGGGGGGGACTAACACCGGGGAGCTGTTTTTT. Translation gives CASSRLAGGTNTGELFF.

CDR3 sequence reads: CASSSQGRNHGYTF. In DNA, the CDR3 is TGTGCCAGCAGCTCACAGGGGCGAAACCATGGCTACACCTTC. This sequence joins TRBV7-9 and TRBJ1-2; the match to TRBD1 covers 7 bases. Germline CDR1 reads SEHNR; CDR2 reads FQNEAQ (reference sequence). The CDR3 covers 14 residues. V was pared by 4 bases and J by 6 bases, with 8 bases of the junction left unmatched.

This chain connects TRBV7-2 to TRBJ1-1, with D unclear. Per germline, CDR1 SGHTA and CDR2 FQGNSA. There are 14 residues in the CDR3. Between the trimmed V and J ends, which lost 6 bases and 4 bases, there was a span of 15 bases. CDR3 region: CASRASGRSTEAFF. In DNA form, the CDR3 reads TGTGCCAGCAGAGCTTCCGGGAGGAGCACTGAAGCTTTCTTT.

This rearrangement joins TRBV28 to TRBJ2-5; D possibly corresponds to TRBD2 (5 bases). V gave up 5 bases and J gave up 2 bases, with 12 bases separating them. The germline V gene encodes CDR1 MDHEN and CDR2 SYDVKM. CDR3 length equals 14 residues. CDR3 sequence: CASSPRTGQETQYF. DNA for the CDR3: TGTGCCAGCAGTCCCCGGACGGGACAAGAGACCCAGTACTTC.

This sequence joins TRBV2 and TRBJ1-1; the match to TRBD1 covers 8 bases. CDR1 is SNHLY, CDR2 FYNNEI, per germline. J lost 4 bases, V lost 8 bases, and 12 bases had no gene match. This CDR3 is built from 15 residues. CDR3 coding DNA: TGTGCCAGCGGACTAAAGACAGGGGAGGTCACTGAAGCTTTCTTT. It is translated as CASGLKTGEVTEAFF.

This clone was counted once. CDR3 coding DNA: TGTGCCAGCAGTTTACTAGGGGGTCAGCCCCAGCATTTT. Its translation is CASSLLGGQPQHF. The V call is TRBV27, the J call TRBJ1-5; D might be TRBD1 (6 bases). CDR1 and CDR2 from the germline V gene are MNHEY and SMNVEV (reference sequence). CDR3 length: 13 amino acids. Trimming cost V 2 bases and J 6 bases, with 8 bases left between them.

This sequence joins TRBV12-2 and TRBJ1-3; the D call in the table, TRBD1, was not verified against the DNA. TRBV12-2 is labeled a pseudogene. CDR3 length: 15 residues. CDR3 loop: CASRLGQNSGNTIYF. The CDR3 nucleotides are TGTGCAAGTCGCTTAGGACAGAACTCTGGAAACACCATATATTTT.

The rearrangement joins TRBV7-8 to TRBJ1-2, with 8 bases aligning to TRBD1. The ends lost 5 bases at V and 3 bases at J; junction bases unmatched: 11. The CDR3 extends over 16 amino acids. Germline lookup yields CDR1 SGHVS and CDR2 FQNEAQ. CDR3 DNA: TGTGCCAGCAGCCCCTACAGGGGGGTCTCTGACTATGGCTACACCTTC. Translation: CASSPYRGVSDYGYTF.

The chain employs TRBV10-1 and TRBJ2-3, with D unresolved. CDR1 and CDR2 from the germline V gene are WNHNN and SYGVQD (reference sequence). V was clipped by 5 bases and J by 2 bases, with 8 bases between them. This CDR3 has 13 residues. CDR3 DNA: TGCGCCAGCAGTCCTGATTACACAGATACGCAGTATTTT. Translating it yields CASSPDYTDTQYF.

V gene TRBV5-1 combines with J gene TRBJ2-1; 8 nucleotides agree with TRBD1. Germline assignment: CDR1 SGHRS and CDR2 YFSETQ. The length of the CDR3 is 13 residues. The ends lost 5 bases at V and 5 bases at J; junction bases unmatched: 3. For the CDR3, the DNA is TGCGCCAGCAGTCGACAGGGGAACAATGAGCAGTTCTTC. Its translation: CASSRQGNNEQFF. The full variable domain, its missing parts supplied by reference TRBV5-1 and TRBJ2-1, is KAGVTQTPRYLIKTRGQQVTLSCSPISGHRSVSWYQQTPGQGLQFLFEYFSETQRNKGNFPGRFSGRQFSNSRSEMNVSTLELGDSALYLCASSRQGNNEQFFGPGTRLTVL.

The chain joins TRBV11-2 to TRBJ2-3; D ambiguous. V was cut by 3 bases and J by 4 bases, with 8 bases left in between. From germline, CDR1 is SGHAT and CDR2 FQNNGV. The CDR3 extends over 13 amino acids. The CDR3 DNA sequence: TGTGCCAGCAGCTTCGTCCTAGCAGATACGCAGTATTTT. Protein product: CASSFVLADTQYF.

The gene calls are TRBV7-8 and TRBJ1-2, with 9 bases matching TRBD1. The CDR3 is 15 amino acids. Germline trimming cut 1 base from V and 4 bases from J; bases unmatched to any gene: 4. The germline gives CDR1 SGHVS, CDR2 FQNEAQ. CDR3 loop: CASSLGDRVGYGYTF. CDR3 bases: TGTGCCAGCAGCTTAGGGGACAGGGTCGGCTATGGCTACACCTTC.